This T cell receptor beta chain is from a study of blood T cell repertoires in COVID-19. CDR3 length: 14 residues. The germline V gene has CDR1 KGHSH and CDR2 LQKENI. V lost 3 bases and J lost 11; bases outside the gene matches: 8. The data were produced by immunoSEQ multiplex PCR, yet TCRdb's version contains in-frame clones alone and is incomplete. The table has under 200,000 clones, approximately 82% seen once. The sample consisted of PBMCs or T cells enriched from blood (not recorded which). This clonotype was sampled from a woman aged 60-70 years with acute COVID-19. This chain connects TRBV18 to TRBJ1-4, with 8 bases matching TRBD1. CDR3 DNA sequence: TGTGCCAGCTCACCGGACAGGGTCAGCTGGAAACTGTTTTTT. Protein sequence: CASSPDRVSWKLFF.